This entry features one T cell receptor beta chain sequence. The sample originates from a study of radiation and T cells in renal cell carcinoma. Sample time point: blood 2 weeks post-SBRT. Treatment indicated: 15 Gy SBRT to primary tumor, nephrectomy 4 weeks later. Clear cell pathology was present in this patient's renal cell carcinoma. Sequencing used immunoSEQ multiplex PCR; TCRdb keeps in-frame clones, though not all of them. The data show about 150,000 clones, about 91% seen once. Germline CDR1 SGDLS, CDR2 YYNGEE. Germline trimming cut 3 bases from V and 3 bases from J; bases unmatched to any gene: 5. CDR3 length equals 14 residues.

The chain carries TRBV9 and TRBJ1-2; TRBD1 matches at 7 bases. Source: blood, taken from a patient whose treatment included radiotherapy and nephrectomy. The TCR originated in a woman in her forties or fifties with renal cell carcinoma. The CDR3 DNA reads TGTGCCAGCAGCGCGGGACAGACATACTATGGCTACACCTTC. Protein: CASSAGQTYYGYTF.